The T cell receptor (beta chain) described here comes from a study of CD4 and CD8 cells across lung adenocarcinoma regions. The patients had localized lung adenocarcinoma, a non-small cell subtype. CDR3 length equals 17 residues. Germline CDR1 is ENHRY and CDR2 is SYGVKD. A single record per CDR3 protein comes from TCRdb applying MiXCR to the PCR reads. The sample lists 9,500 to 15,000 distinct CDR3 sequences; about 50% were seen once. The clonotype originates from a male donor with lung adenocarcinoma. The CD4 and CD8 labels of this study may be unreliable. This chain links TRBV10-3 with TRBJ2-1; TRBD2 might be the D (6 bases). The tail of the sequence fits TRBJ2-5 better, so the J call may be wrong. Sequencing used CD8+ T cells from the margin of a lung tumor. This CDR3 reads CGISAGLGGRDQDSQYF. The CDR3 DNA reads TGTGGTATCAGTGCGGGGCTTGGGGGACGTGACCAAGATTCCCAGTACTTC.